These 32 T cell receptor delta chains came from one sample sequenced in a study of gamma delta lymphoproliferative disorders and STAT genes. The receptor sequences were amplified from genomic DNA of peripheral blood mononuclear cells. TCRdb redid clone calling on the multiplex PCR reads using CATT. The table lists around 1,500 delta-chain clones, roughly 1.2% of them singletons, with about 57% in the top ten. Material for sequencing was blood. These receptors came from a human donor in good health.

The CDR3 loop is CAVGPLLGAWAWDTRQMFF. The CDR3 DNA reads TGTGCTGTGGGTCCTTTACTGGGGGCTTGGGCCTGGGACACCCGACAGATGTTTTTC. The chain employs TRAV36/DV7 and TRDJ3, with 8 nucleotides matching TRDD3. V was pared by 3 bases and J by 2 bases, with 13 bases of the junction left unmatched. The germline V gene has CDR1 VTNFRS and CDR2 LTSSGIE (reference sequence). The CDR3 spans 19 residues.

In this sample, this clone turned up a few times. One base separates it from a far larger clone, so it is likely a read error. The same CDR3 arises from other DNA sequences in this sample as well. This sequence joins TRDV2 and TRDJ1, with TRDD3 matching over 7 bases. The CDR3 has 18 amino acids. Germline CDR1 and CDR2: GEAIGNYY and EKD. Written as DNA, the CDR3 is TGTGCCTGTGACACCGTGCTGGGGGCCCACGCCAGCACCGATAAACTCATTTTT. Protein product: CACDTVLGAHASTDKLIF.

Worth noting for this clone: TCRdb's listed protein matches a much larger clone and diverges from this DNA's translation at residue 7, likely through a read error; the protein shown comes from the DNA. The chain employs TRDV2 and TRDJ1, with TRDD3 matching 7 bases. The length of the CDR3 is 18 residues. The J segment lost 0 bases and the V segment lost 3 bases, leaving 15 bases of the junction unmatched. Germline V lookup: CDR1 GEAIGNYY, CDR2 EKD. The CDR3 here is CACDPIEDTSSYTDKLIF. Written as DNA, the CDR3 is TGTGCCTGTGACCCGATAGAGGATACGTCCTCATACACCGATAAACTCATCTTT.

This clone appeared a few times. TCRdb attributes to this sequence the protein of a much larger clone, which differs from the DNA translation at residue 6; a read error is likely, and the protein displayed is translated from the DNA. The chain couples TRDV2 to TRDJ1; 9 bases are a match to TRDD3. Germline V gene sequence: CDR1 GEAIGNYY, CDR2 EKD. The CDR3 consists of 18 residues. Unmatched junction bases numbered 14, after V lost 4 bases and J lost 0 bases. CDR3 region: CACEGPAVGDKYTDKLIF. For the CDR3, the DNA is TGTGCCTGTGAAGGTCCTGCGGTGGGGGATAAGTACACCGATAAACTCATCTTT.

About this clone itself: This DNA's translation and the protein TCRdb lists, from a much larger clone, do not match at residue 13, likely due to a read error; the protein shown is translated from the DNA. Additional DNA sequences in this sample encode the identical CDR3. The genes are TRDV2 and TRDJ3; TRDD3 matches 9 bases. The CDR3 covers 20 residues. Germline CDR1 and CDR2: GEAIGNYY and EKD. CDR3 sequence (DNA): TGTGCCTGTGACCCTACTGGGGGAACCAGGAGCTCCCGGGACACCCGACAGATGTTTTTC. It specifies CACDPTGGTRSSRDTRQMFF.

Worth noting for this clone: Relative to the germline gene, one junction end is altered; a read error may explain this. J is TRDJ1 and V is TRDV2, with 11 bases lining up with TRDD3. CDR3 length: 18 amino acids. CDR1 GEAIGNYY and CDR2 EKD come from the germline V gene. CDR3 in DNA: TGCGCCTGTGACTTTCGCACGTACTGGGGGATAGGTGGCGATAAACTCATCTTT. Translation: CACDFRTYWGIGGDKLIF.

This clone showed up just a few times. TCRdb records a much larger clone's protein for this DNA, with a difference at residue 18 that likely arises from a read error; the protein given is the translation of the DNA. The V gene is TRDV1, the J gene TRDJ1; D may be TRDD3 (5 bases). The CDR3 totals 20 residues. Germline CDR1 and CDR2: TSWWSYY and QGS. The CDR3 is CALGEFQPTTFWVYTDKPIF. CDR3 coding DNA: TGTGCTCTTGGGGAATTTCAACCAACTACGTTCTGGGTCTACACCGATAAACCCATCTTT.

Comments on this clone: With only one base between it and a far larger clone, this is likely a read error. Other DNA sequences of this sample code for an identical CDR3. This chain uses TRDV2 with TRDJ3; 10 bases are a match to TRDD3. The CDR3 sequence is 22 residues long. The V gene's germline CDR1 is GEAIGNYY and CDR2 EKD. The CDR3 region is CACDTVPGDTRSNSWDTRQMFF. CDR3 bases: TGTGCCTGTGACACCGTTCCGGGGGATACGCGGTCGAACTCCTGGGACACCCGACAGATGTTTTTT.

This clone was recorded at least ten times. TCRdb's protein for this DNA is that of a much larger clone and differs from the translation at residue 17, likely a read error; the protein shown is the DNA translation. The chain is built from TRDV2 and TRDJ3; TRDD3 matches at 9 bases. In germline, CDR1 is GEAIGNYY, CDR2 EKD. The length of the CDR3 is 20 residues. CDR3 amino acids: CACDPTGGTRSSWDTRRMFF. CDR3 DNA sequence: TGTGCCTGTGACCCTACTGGGGGAACCAGGAGCTCCTGGGACACCCGACGGATGTTTTTC.

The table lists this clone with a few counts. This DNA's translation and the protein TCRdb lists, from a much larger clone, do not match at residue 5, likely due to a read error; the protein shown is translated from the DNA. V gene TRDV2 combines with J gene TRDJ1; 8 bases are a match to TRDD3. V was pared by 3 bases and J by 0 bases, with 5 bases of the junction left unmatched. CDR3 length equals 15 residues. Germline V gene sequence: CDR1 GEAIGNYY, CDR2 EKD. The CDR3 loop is CACDELGGYTDKLIF. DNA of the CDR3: TGTGCCTGTGACGAACTGGGGGGCTACACCGATAAACTCATCTTT.

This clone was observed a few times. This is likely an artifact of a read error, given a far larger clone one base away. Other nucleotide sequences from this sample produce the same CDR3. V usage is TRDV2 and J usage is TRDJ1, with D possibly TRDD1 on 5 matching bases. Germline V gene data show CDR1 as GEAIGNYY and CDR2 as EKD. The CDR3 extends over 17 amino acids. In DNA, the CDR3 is TGTGCCTGTGAACACGTCCGAAATTTCTGGTACACCGATAAGCTCATCTTT. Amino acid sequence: CACEHVRNFWYTDKLIF.

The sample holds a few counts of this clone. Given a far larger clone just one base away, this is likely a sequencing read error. The CDR3 protein is CACDSLNWEGDTLKNTDKLIF. CDR3 sequence (DNA): TGTGCCTGTGACTCCTTGAACTGGGAGGGGGATACGCTGAAAAACACCGATAAACTCATCTTT. The J gene is TRDJ1, the V gene TRDV2, with 10 bases fitting TRDD3. The CDR3 sequence is 21 residues long. Trimming removed 3 bases from V and 0 bases from J; junction bases left unmatched: 21. The V gene's germline CDR1 is GEAIGNYY and CDR2 EKD.

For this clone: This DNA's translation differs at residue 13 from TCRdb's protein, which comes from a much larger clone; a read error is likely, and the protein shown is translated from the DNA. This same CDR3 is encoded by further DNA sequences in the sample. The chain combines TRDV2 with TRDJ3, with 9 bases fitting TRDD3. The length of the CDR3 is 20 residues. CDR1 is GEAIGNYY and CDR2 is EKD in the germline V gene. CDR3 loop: CACDPTGGTRSSRDTRQMFF. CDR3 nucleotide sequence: TGTGCCTGTGACCCTACTGGGGGAACCAGGAGCTCCAGGGACACCCGACAGATGTTTTTC.

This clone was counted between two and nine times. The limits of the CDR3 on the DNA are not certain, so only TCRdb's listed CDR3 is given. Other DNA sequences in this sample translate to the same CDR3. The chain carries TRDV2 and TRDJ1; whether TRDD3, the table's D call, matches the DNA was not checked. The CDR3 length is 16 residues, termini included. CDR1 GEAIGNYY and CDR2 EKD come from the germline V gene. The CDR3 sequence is CACDTVGYGNTDKLIF.

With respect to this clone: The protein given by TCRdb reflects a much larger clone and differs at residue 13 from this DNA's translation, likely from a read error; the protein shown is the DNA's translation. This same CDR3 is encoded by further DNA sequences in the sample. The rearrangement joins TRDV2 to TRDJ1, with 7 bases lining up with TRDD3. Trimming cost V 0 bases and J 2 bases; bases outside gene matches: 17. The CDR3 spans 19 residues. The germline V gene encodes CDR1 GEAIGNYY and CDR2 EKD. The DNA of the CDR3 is TGTGCCTGTGACACCGTTAAGGGATACACCTCCGGGAGAACCGATAAACTCATCTTT. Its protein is CACDTVKGYTSGRTDKLIF.

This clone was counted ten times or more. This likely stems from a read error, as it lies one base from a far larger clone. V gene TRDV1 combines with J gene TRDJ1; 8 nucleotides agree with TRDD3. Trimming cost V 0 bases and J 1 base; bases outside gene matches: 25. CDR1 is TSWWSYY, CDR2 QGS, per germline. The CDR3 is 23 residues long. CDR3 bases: TGTGCTCTTGGGGAACTGCGTTGGGGCCCTCCACTACTGGGGGTCGTGAGCACCGATAAACTCATCTTT. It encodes CALGELRWGPPLLGVVSTDKLIF.

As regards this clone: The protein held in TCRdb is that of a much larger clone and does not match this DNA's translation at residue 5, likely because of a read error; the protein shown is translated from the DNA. The CDR3 loop is CACDAVKGYTSGGTDKLIF. Written as DNA, the CDR3 is TGTGCCTGTGACGCCGTTAAGGGATACACCTCCGGGGGAACCGATAAACTCATCTTT. The V call is TRDV2, the J call TRDJ1; TRDD3 matches at 7 bases. The CDR3 runs 19 residues. The V gene's germline CDR1 is GEAIGNYY and CDR2 EKD. The V and J ends lost 3 bases and 2 bases, in that order; junction bases with no gene match: 20.

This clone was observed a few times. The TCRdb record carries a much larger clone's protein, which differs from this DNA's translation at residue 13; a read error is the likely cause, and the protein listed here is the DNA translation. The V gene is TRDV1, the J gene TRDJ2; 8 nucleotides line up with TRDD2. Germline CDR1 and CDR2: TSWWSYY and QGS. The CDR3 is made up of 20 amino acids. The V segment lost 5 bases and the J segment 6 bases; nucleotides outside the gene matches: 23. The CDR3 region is CALGPEFFLRRVMGAAQLFF. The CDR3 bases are TGTGCTCTTGGGCCAGAGTTCTTCCTACGAAGGGTTATGGGGGCAGCACAACTCTTCTTT.

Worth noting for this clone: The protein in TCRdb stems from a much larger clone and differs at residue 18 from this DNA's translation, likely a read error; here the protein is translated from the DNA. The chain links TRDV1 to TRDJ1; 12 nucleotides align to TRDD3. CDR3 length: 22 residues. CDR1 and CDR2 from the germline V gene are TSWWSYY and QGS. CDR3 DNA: TGTGCTCTTGGGGAAGGGGGATATGACCCTGGGGGATACGAAGAGAACACCGTTAAACTCATCTTT. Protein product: CALGEGGYDPGGYEENTVKLIF.

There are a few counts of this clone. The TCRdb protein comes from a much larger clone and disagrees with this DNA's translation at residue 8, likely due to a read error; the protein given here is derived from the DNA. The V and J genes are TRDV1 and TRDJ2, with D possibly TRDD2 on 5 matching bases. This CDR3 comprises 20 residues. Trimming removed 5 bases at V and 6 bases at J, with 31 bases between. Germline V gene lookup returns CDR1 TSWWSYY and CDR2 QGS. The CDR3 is CALGPEFSLRRVIGAAQLFF. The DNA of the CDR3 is TGTGCTCTTGGGCCAGAGTTCTCCCTACGAAGGGTTATAGGGGCAGCACAACTCTTCTTT.

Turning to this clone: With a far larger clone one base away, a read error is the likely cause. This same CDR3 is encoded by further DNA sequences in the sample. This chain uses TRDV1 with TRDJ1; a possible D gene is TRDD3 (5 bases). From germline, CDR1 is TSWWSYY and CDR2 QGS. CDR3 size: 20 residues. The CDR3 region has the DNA TGTGCTCTTGGGGAATTTCAACCAACTACGTTCTGGGTCTACACCGATAAACTTATCTTT. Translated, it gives CALGEFQPTTFWVYTDKLIF.

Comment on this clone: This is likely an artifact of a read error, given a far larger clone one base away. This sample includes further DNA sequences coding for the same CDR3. The CDR3 sequence is CACDTLLGDTSWDTRQMFF. The CDR3 DNA is TGTGCCTGTGACACCCTACTGGGGGATACCTCCTGGGACACCCGACAGATGTTCTTC. The rearrangement links TRDV2 to TRDJ3; 12 bases match TRDD3. From germline, CDR1 is GEAIGNYY and CDR2 EKD. The CDR3 contains 19 residues.

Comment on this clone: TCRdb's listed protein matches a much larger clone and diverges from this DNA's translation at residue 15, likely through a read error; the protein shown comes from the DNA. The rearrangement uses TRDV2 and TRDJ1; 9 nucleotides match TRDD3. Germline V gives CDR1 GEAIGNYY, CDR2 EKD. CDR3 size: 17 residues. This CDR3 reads CACDTLTGGRDTDKPIF. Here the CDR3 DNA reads TGTGCCTGTGACACACTTACTGGGGGACGGGACACCGATAAACCCATCTTT.

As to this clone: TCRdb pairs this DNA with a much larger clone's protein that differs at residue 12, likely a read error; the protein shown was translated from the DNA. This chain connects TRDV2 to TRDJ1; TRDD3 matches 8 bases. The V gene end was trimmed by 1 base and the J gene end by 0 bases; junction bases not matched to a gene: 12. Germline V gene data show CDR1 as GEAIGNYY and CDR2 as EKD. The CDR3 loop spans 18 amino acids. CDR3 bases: TGTGCCTGTGACACTCTCTCTACTGGGGGGGGCTACACCGATAAACTCATCTTT. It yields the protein CACDTLSTGGGYTDKLIF.

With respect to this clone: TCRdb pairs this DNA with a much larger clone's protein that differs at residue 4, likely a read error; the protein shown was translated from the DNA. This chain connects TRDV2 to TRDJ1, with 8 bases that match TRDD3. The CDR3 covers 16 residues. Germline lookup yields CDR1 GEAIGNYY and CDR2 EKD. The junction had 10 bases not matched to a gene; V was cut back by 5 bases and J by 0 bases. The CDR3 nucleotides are TGTGCCTGTGGCGGATTACTGGGGGTCTACACCGATAAACTCATCTTT. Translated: CACGGLLGVYTDKLIF.

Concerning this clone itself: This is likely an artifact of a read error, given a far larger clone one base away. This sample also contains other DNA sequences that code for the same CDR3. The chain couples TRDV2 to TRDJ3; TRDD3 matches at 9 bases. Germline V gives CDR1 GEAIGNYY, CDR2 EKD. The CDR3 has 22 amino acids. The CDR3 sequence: CACDTVKGGGYRHSWDTRQMFF. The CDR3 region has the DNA TGTGCCTGTGACACCGTAAAAGGGGGGGGATACCGTCACTCCTGGGACACCCGACAGATGTTTTTT.

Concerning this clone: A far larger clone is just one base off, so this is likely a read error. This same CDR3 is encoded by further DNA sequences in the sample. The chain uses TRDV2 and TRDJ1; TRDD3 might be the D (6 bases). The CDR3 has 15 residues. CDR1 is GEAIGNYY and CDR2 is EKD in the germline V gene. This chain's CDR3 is CACDTVGGYTDKLIF. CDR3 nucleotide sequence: TGTGCCTGTGACACCGTTGGGGGGTACACCGACAAACTCATCTTT.

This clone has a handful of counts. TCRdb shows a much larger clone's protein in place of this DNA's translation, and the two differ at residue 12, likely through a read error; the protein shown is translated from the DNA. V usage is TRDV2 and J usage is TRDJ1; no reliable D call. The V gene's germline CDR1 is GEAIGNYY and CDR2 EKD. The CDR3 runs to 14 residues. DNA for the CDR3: TGTGCCTGTGACGCCGTGCCGTACACCGATAAACCCATCTTT. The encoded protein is CACDAVPYTDKPIF.

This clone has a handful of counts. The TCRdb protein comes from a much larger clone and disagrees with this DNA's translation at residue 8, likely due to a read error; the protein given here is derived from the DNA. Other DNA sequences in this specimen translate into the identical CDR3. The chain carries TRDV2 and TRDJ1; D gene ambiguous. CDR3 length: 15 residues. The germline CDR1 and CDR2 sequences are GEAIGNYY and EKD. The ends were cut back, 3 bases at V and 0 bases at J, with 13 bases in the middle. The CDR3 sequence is CACDDLGPHTDKLIF. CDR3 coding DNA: TGTGCCTGTGACGACCTAGGGCCTCACACCGATAAACTCATCTTT.

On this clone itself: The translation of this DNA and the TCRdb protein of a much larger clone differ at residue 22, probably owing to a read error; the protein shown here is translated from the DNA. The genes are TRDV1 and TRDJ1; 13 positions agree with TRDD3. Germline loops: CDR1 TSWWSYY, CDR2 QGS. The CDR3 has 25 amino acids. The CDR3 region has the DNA TGTGCTCTTGGATTCATCACGGGCTACTGGGGGATACGGTACAACACCCTCCTATACACCGATGAACTCATCTTT. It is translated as CALGFITGYWGIRYNTLLYTDELIF.

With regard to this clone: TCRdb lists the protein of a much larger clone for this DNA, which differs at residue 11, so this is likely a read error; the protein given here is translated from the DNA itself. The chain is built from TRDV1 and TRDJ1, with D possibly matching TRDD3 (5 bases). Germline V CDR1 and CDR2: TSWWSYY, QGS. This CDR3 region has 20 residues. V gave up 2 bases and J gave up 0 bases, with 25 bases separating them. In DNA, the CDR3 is TGTGCTCTTGGGGAATTTCAACCAACTACGCTCTGGGTCTACACCGATAAACTCATCTTT. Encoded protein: CALGEFQPTTLWVYTDKLIF.

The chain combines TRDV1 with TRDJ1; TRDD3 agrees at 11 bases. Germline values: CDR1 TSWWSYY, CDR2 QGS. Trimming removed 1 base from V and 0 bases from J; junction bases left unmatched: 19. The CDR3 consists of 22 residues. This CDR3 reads CALGERAFLLYWGIGDTDKLIF. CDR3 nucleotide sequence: TGTGCTCTTGGGGAACGTGCCTTCCTACTGTACTGGGGGATAGGTGACACCGATAAACTCATCTTT.